The present entry profiles one T cell receptor beta chain with its context. This clonotype was found many times. Its antigen is unknown. Base quality data are lacking; no much larger clone is found one base away. This sample was taken from a study of early T cells in non-severe SARS-CoV-2 infection (dated by TCRdb to the early 2020s). Regarding the study in general: Because TCR sequencing relied on bulk RNA taken from unsorted whole blood, pairing of alpha and beta chains was not possible.

CDR1 and CDR2 were assigned from the germline V gene (reference sequence) as SEHNR and FQNEAQ. The V end gives up 2 bases and the J end 3 bases, leaving 2 bases in the junction not matched to a gene. There are 15 amino acids in the CDR3, from cysteine to phenylalanine inclusive. The sequence is cut down to CDR3 DNA, 45 bases in frame from base 1. Preparation of the library involved 5' RACE. These reads were obtained on a NextSeq 500. To correct for sequencing error and PCR bias, the TCR library protocol tagged individual cDNA molecules with unique molecular identifiers. TCR alpha and beta chains were both sequenced, and the abundances of alpha and beta sequences in each sample were closely correlated with each other. In the paper's pipeline: Decombinator V4 was used to annotate the V gene, J gene and CDR3 of the TCR sequences. Expanded TCRs were defined as changing significantly between any two time points under a Poisson model with p below 0.0001. TCR abundances were normalised to the total number of TCRs sequenced in each sample and reported as counts per million. MAIT TCRs were defined by TRAV1-2 paired with TRAJ12, TRAJ20 or TRAJ33, and iNKT TCRs by TRAV10 paired with TRAJ18. VDJdb, accessed 1 November 2021, was searched for CMV, EBV and SARS-CoV-2 annotated TCRs, excluding TCRs annotated for multiple antigens. TCRdb redid the processing of the public reads, applying fastp at Q25 and MiXCR, and retained in-frame beta chains. Every entry covers one CDR3 protein and lists the most common genes and DNA from its rows. In this record, the V and J calls reflect TCRdb's handling and not the investigators' own analysis. For this sample the table gives tens of thousands of distinct CDR3 sequences, of which approximately 11% were detected only once. 6.4% of the sample comes from the top ten.

A case-control design nested within a healthcare worker cohort in London, UK, was used, with weekly nasopharyngeal swab PCR tests and blood sampling performed. Between 23 and 31 March 2020, the week of the UK lockdown, healthcare workers were enrolled and then followed up weekly for as long as 16 weeks. General conclusions and limits of the study: VDJdb matching was skewed toward anti-spike CD8 responses, so virus-specific expansions were likely underestimated and private and CD4 specificities were missed.

The sequenced material came from whole blood. The V and J genes are TRBV7-9 and TRBJ2-1; 9 central nucleotides agree with TRBD2. The TCR sequence derives from an adult who was a healthcare worker with PCR-confirmed SARS-CoV-2 infection or an uninfected control (not recorded which). The CDR3 protein: CASSLRLADYNEQFF. The nucleotides read TGTGCCAGCAGCTTAAGACTAGCGGACTACAATGAGCAGTTCTTC.